The T cell receptor beta chain described here comes from a study of CD8+ T cells in alopecia areata. RNA was isolated and reverse transcribed to cDNA, the sequencing template. Sequencing used immunoSEQ multiplex PCR; TCRdb keeps in-frame clones, though not all of them. The table has under 15,000 clones, around 60% seen once. It was from alopecia areata patients that lesional scalp punch biopsies and peripheral blood were collected. The CDR3 is made up of 16 amino acids. Deletions cut 0 bases from V and 1 base from J, with 10 bases between. Germline assignment: CDR1 LGHNA and CDR2 YSLEER. Whole-study findings and limits: Tissue-resident alphabeta T cells belonging to normal skin likewise get sequenced within scalp specimens.

A word on this clone: Its antigen is undetermined.

Sample: skin. The TCR comes from a human donor with alopecia areata. J is TRBJ1-5 and V is TRBV4-3, with D unclear. The CDR3 protein is CASSQDVGQSNQPQHF. The CDR3 DNA sequence: TGCGCCAGCAGCCAAGATGTCGGGCAGAGCAATCAGCCCCAGCATTTT.